The rows below give T cell receptor beta chains drawn from one sample of a study of blood T cells in healthy people across ages. MiXCR was run by TCRdb on the 5' RACE reads, yielding one entry per CDR3 protein. Counted here are approximately 820,000 distinct CDR3 sequences, around 43% occurring once; the ten biggest clones make up about 21%. Sequencing input: blood. Receptors were obtained from a man in his 60s in good health. Each CDR3 is given with its conserved first and last residue. D genes are given only for firm matches. Clone size is given for some rows only: seen once, a few or many times, or a class if the clone is expanded.

J,V,size,D,CDR3,DNA
TRBJ2-1,TRBV6-1,-,TRBD1,CASSRTGSGRNEQFF,TGTGCCAGCAGTAGGACAGGGTCAGGTCGGAATGAGCAGTTCTTC
TRBJ2-7,TRBV7-2,few,-,CASSFIFGDAYEQYF,TGTGCCAGCAGCTTTATATTCGGCGATGCCTACGAGCAGTACTTC
TRBJ2-5,TRBV14,few,-,CASSQGRGLQETQYF,TGTGCCAGCAGCCAAGGGAGGGGTCTCCAAGAGACCCAGTACTTC
TRBJ1-2,TRBV6-2/TRBV6-3,-,-,CASSASGEFTF,TGTGCCAGCAGTGCTTCCGGCGAGTTCACCTTC
TRBJ2-5,TRBV10-3,-,-,CAISEREPTQETQYF,TGTGCCATCAGCGAAAGGGAGCCCACTCAAGAGACCCAGTACTTC
TRBJ2-2,TRBV6-1,many,-,CASSAGRTGELFF,TGTGCCAGCAGTGCGGGGAGAACCGGGGAGCTGTTTTTT
TRBJ2-3,TRBV2,-,TRBD2,CASSELGTSDTQYF,TGTGCCAGCAGTGAACTCGGGACTAGCGATACGCAGTATTTT
TRBJ2-1,TRBV7-9,few,TRBD2,CASSSRLGTSGGNEQFF,TGTGCCAGCAGCTCCAGATTGGGGACTAGCGGGGGTAATGAGCAGTTCTTC
TRBJ1-6,TRBV20-1,-,-,CSAREAQVYNSPLHF,TGCAGTGCTAGAGAGGCACAGGTCTATAATTCACCCCTCCACTTT
TRBJ2-7,TRBV6-2/TRBV6-3,-,TRBD2,CASSSRGLAAYEQYF,TGTGCCAGCAGTTCTAGAGGTCTAGCGGCCTACGAGCAGTACTTC
TRBJ1-4,TRBV6-5,-,-,CASSYTGGGGEKLFF,TGTGCCAGCAGTTACACAGGAGGGGGAGGCGAAAAACTGTTTTTT
TRBJ2-7,TRBV14,few,TRBD1,CASSQETGQGYEQYF,TGTGCCAGCAGCCAAGAAACGGGACAGGGGTACGAGCAGTACTTC
TRBJ2-1,TRBV7-2,-,-,CASSWMGLSTANEQFF,TGTGCCAGCAGCTGGATGGGTCTATCGACGGCCAATGAGCAGTTCTTC
TRBJ1-1,TRBV18,few,-,CASQVDRNTEAFF,TGTGCCAGCCAGGTAGACAGAAACACTGAAGCTTTCTTT
TRBJ2-7,TRBV28,few,-,CASSSSNSNYEQYF,TGTGCCAGCAGTTCGTCTAACTCTAACTACGAGCAGTACTTC
TRBJ2-1,TRBV20-1,few,-,CSATGDSYNEQFF,TGCAGTGCCACGGGGGACTCCTACAATGAGCAGTTCTTC
TRBJ1-2,TRBV5-1,few,-,CASSLALGSYGYTF,TGCGCCAGCAGCTTGGCCTTGGGCAGCTATGGCTACACCTTC
TRBJ2-5,TRBV20-1,-,TRBD2,CSASRTSGPNEQYF,TGCAGTGCCTCAAGGACTAGCGGCCCCAATGAGCAGTACTTC
TRBJ2-3,TRBV3-1,few,TRBD2,CASSPRQTGGPADTQYF,TGTGCCAGCAGCCCCAGGCAAACGGGGGGTCCCGCGGATACGCAGTATTTT
TRBJ2-1,TRBV11-2,-,-,CASSLGQEAREQFF,TGTGCCAGCAGCTTAGGGCAGGAGGCGCGTGAGCAGTTCTTC
TRBJ1-2,TRBV15,-,TRBD1,CATSGDRGPLYGYTF,TGTGCCACCAGCGGGGACAGGGGACCTCTCTATGGCTACACCTTC
TRBJ1-1,TRBV20-1,-,-,CSARPGGVNTEAFF,TGCAGTGCTAGACCCGGGGGGGTGAACACTGAAGCTTTCTTT
TRBJ2-7,TRBV5-1,-,-,CASDTGSRYEQYF,TGCGCCAGTGACACAGGGAGTCGGTACGAGCAGTACTTC
TRBJ2-3,TRBV4-1,-,TRBD2,CASSQDVSGGDTQYF,TGCGCCAGCAGCCAAGATGTTAGCGGGGGAGATACGCAGTATTTT
TRBJ1-6,TRBV4-3,-,-,CASSQDRGGNSPLHF,TGCGCCAGCAGCCAAGACAGGGGAGGTAATTCACCCCTCCACTTT
TRBJ2-7,TRBV7-2,-,-,CASRPPDRAYEQYF,TGTGCCAGCCGCCCCCCGGACAGAGCCTACGAGCAGTACTTC
TRBJ1-5,TRBV20-1,-,TRBD1,CSAKTGDNRPQHF,TGCAGTGCAAAGACAGGGGACAATCGGCCCCAGCATTTT
TRBJ2-1,TRBV5-6,-,-,CASSLTREQFF,TGTGCCAGCAGCTTGACTCGCGAGCAGTTCTTC
TRBJ2-2,TRBV20-1,-,-,CSARDVRDVGELFF,TGCAGTGCTAGAGATGTTCGGGATGTCGGGGAGCTGTTTTTT
TRBJ1-6,TRBV12-3/TRBV12-4,few,TRBD1,CASSLGVTRQGIRSPLHF,TGTGCCAGCAGTTTAGGGGTCACTCGACAGGGAATAAGGTCACCCCTCCACTTT
TRBJ2-4,TRBV6-2/TRBV6-3,-,-,CASSYGPRDIQYF,TGTGCCAGCAGTTACGGGCCTAGGGACATTCAGTACTTC
TRBJ2-5,TRBV11-2,-,-,CASSLVLPGRKETQYF,TGTGCCAGCAGCTTAGTGCTGCCAGGGAGAAAAGAGACCCAGTACTTC
TRBJ1-1,TRBV6-6,-,-,CASRGGGENTEAFF,TGTGCCAGCAGGGGGGGCGGAGAGAACACTGAAGCTTTCTTT
TRBJ2-3,TRBV12-3/TRBV12-4,-,TRBD2,CASSPGRAGPDTQYF,TGTGCCAGCAGCCCGGGCAGAGCGGGGCCAGATACGCAGTATTTT
TRBJ2-5,TRBV3-1,-,TRBD2,CASSSALAGSQETQYF,TGTGCCAGCAGCTCAGCTTTAGCGGGCTCCCAAGAGACCCAGTACTTC
TRBJ1-2,TRBV29-1,-,-,CSVDSSGGGYGYTF,TGCAGCGTGGACTCCAGTGGGGGCGGCTATGGCTACACCTTC
TRBJ1-4,TRBV4-3,-,-,CASSQDPRQENEKLFF,TGCGCCAGCAGCCAAGACCCTAGACAGGAAAATGAAAAACTGTTTTTT
TRBJ2-4,TRBV5-1,-,TRBD1,CASSLETGAKNSQYF,TGCGCCAGCAGCTTGGAGACAGGGGCCAAAAACAGTCAGTACTTC
TRBJ1-6,TRBV19,-,-,CASSLLSYTSSYNSPLHF,TGTGCCAGTAGCCTCCTAAGTTACACCAGCTCCTATAATTCACCCCTCCACTTT
TRBJ2-3,TRBV14,-,TRBD2,CASSQGGIAEDTQYF,TGTGCCAGCAGCCAGGGGGGGATAGCGGAAGATACGCAGTATTTT
TRBJ2-1,TRBV15,-,-,CATSYERDFYNEQFF,TGTGCCACCAGCTACGAAAGGGACTTTTACAATGAGCAGTTCTTC
TRBJ2-7,TRBV30,few,-,CAWRAASSYEQYF,TGTGCCTGGAGGGCGGCCAGTTCCTACGAGCAGTACTTC
TRBJ1-2,TRBV4-1,-,-,CASSQISGTDNYGYTF,TGCGCCAGCAGCCAAATATCTGGGACTGACAACTATGGCTACACCTTC
TRBJ1-2,TRBV7-6,-,TRBD1,CASSHRLQGNYGYTF,TGTGCCAGCAGCCACCGATTACAGGGGAACTATGGCTACACCTTC
TRBJ2-7,TRBV20-1,few,TRBD2,CSATGLAGDYNEQYF,TGCAGTGCTACTGGACTAGCGGGTGATTACAATGAGCAGTACTTC
TRBJ2-5,TRBV5-5,-,-,CASSLSPGGQETQYF,TGTGCCAGCAGCTTGTCTCCCGGGGGCCAAGAGACCCAGTACTTC
TRBJ1-5,TRBV25-1,-,TRBD1,CASGQGNQPQHF,TGTGCCAGCGGACAGGGCAATCAGCCCCAGCATTTT
TRBJ2-5,TRBV20-1,many,TRBD2,CSARPGTSGGPVLETQYF,TGCAGTGCTAGACCCGGGACTAGCGGGGGCCCCGTTTTGGAGACCCAGTACTTC
TRBJ2-1,TRBV7-6,-,-,CASSLAQPYNEQFF,TGTGCCAGCAGCTTAGCCCAGCCCTACAATGAGCAGTTCTTC
TRBJ2-5,TRBV6-6,few,-,CASSSWLDEETQYF,TGTGCCAGCAGCTCCTGGTTGGACGAGGAGACCCAGTACTTC
TRBJ2-5,TRBV10-3,-,TRBD1,CAVKKDRGSQETQYF,TGTGCCGTCAAGAAGGACAGGGGCTCACAAGAGACCCAGTACTTC
TRBJ2-7,TRBV6-2/TRBV6-3,-,-,CASSSPAGARYEQYF,TGTGCCAGCAGTTCCCCGGCAGGGGCCCGGTACGAGCAGTACTTC
TRBJ1-1,TRBV20-1,-,-,CSARLQANTEAFF,TGCAGTGCTAGACTACAGGCGAACACTGAAGCTTTCTTT
TRBJ2-7,TRBV29-1,once,-,CSVEETRSDRAPYF,TGCAGCGTTGAAGAGACTAGGTCCGACAGGGCACCGTACTTC